One sample yielded the 23 T cell receptor beta chains listed below, sequenced in a study of T-cell memory formation after mild COVID-19. TCRdb recomputed calls from the 5' RACE reads with MiXCR, one row per CDR3 protein. The profile shows about 190,000 distinct CDR3 sequences, about a sixth of them singletons. Material for sequencing was PBMCs or a T cell subset sorted from them (not recorded which). The origin of the receptors is an adult woman who had mild COVID-19 (a few samples of this study predate the infection). Cell type and time point are not known.

V gene TRBV10-3 combines with J gene TRBJ2-3; D is ambiguous. V dropped 7 bases and J dropped 3 bases, with 11 bases sitting between them. The CDR3 loop spans 13 amino acids. From germline, CDR1 is ENHRY and CDR2 SYGVKD. The DNA of the CDR3 is TGTGCCATCAACGGCGGAACGACAGATACGCAGTATTTT. It encodes CAINGGTTDTQYF.

This clonotype was seen many times. The rearrangement uses TRBV12-3 or TRBV12-4 and TRBJ1-5; D possibly corresponds to TRBD1 (5 bases). The CDR3 has 15 residues. Trimming stripped 1 base from V and 2 bases from J, with 9 bases between. CDR3 DNA sequence: TGTGCCAGCAGTTTAGAGGGGATAGGCAATCAGCCCCAGCATTTT. This translates into CASSLEGIGNQPQHF.

This clonotype was detected only a few times. The V call is TRBV5-1, the J call TRBJ1-6, with no clear D. Per the germline V gene, CDR1 is SGHRS and CDR2 is YFSETQ. The CDR3 has 14 residues. Trimming cost V 1 base and J 0 bases, with 2 bases left between them. Here the CDR3 DNA reads TGCGCCAGCAGCTTGCCCTCCTATAATTCACCCCTCCACTTT. Translation gives CASSLPSYNSPLHF.

This clonotype was observed a handful of times. The chain uses TRBV20-1 and TRBJ1-2; D gene uncertain. V was pared by 6 bases and J by 8 bases, with 7 bases between. The germline gives CDR1 DFQATT, CDR2 SNEGSKA (reference sequence). The CDR3 spans 9 residues. The CDR3 DNA is TGCAGTGCCCCCGACGGCTACACCTTC. As protein: CSAPDGYTF.

The rearrangement links TRBV4-1 to TRBJ1-1; 8 bases align to TRBD1. This CDR3 has 17 amino acids. V shed 1 base and J 0 bases; nucleotides not matched to a gene: 7. Germline-derived CDR1 and CDR2 are MGHRA and YSYEKL. This CDR3 is CASSQVIRGRLNTEAFF. DNA for the CDR3: TGCGCCAGCAGCCAAGTTATCAGGGGGCGACTGAACACTGAAGCTTTCTTT.

This clonotype showed up just a few times. This chain uses TRBV12-3 or TRBV12-4 with TRBJ1-4, with 8 bases aligning to TRBD1. V trimming: 5 bases; J trimming: 8 bases; junction bases outside the gene matches: 13. The CDR3 totals 16 residues. The CDR3 DNA sequence: TGTGCCAGCAGTCCCTCCTTCGGGGACAGGAGCGAAAAACTGTTTTTT. It is translated as CASSPSFGDRSEKLFF.

The table lists this clonotype with a few counts. The chain joins TRBV7-9 to TRBJ1-4; maybe TRBD1 (5 bases). The V gene lost 5 bases and the J gene lost 9 bases, with 10 bases spanning the gap. This CDR3 spans 12 amino acids. Germline lookup yields CDR1 SEHNR and CDR2 FQNEAQ (reference sequence). CDR3 in DNA: TGTGCCAGCAGCCCAGAGGGACAAAAACTGTTTTTT. Its translation is CASSPEGQKLFF.

This clonotype was found a few times. CDR3 sequence: CSASPPRGRLFYGYTF. CDR3 coding DNA: TGCAGTGCTAGCCCACCCAGGGGGCGCCTATTCTATGGCTACACCTTC. The chain links TRBV20-1 to TRBJ1-2; 8 bases line up with TRBD1. V dropped 3 bases and J dropped 4; count of bases not matched to a gene: 13. CDR3 length: 16 amino acids. From germline, CDR1 is DFQATT and CDR2 SNEGSKA (reference sequence).

This clonotype was counted only a few times. The rearrangement links TRBV11-2 to TRBJ2-3; 7 nucleotides match TRBD2. The CDR3 totals 16 residues. Germline CDR1 SGHAT, CDR2 FQNNGV. The junction had 4 bases not matched to a gene; V was cut back by 0 bases and J by 1 base. The DNA for the CDR3 is TGTGCCAGCAGCTTAGAGTTTGCGGGGGGCACAGATACGCAGTATTTT. Translation gives CASSLEFAGGTDTQYF. Supplemented by reference TRBV11-2 and TRBJ2-3, the full variable domain reads EAGVAQSPRYKIIEKRQSVAFWCNPISGHATLYWYQQILGQGPKLLIQFQNNGVVDDSQLPKDRFSAERLKGVDSTLKIQPAKLEDSAVYLCASSLEFAGGTDTQYFGPGTRLTVL.

The rearrangement uses TRBV20-1 and TRBJ1-1; 9 positions agree with TRBD1. The CDR3 covers 15 residues. Germline CDR1 reads DFQATT; CDR2 reads SNEGSKA (reference sequence). After removal of 1 base from V and 3 bases from J, the junction contained 6 bases not matched to a gene. The DNA for the CDR3 is TGCAGTGCTAGAGTTACAGGGGGCTGGGACACTGAAGCTTTCTTT. Its translation: CSARVTGGWDTEAFF.

The rearrangement links TRBV4-1 to TRBJ2-4; 7 nucleotides align to TRBD1. This CDR3 has 13 amino acids. Germline V lookup: CDR1 MGHRA, CDR2 YSYEKL. The ends lost 5 bases at V and 6 bases at J; junction bases unmatched: 4. The CDR3 loop reads CASSTRQGNIQYF. Here the CDR3 DNA reads TGCGCCAGCAGCACCAGACAGGGAAACATTCAGTACTTC.

This clonotype was counted only a few times. The V gene is TRBV4-1, the J gene TRBJ2-7, with 11 nucleotides matching TRBD2. CDR1 MGHRA and CDR2 YSYEKL come from the germline V gene. The V and J ends lost 1 base and 4 bases, in that order; junction bases with no gene match: 3. CDR3 size: 15 residues. Here the CDR3 DNA reads TGCGCCAGCAGCCAAGCGGCTAGCGGGAGGTACGAGCAGTACTTC. It is translated as CASSQAASGRYEQYF.

The chain joins TRBV6-1 to TRBJ2-4, with TRBD1 identical over 7 bases. The J segment lost 11 bases and the V segment lost 6 bases, leaving 7 bases of the junction unmatched. Germline assignment: CDR1 MNHNS and CDR2 SASEGT. This CDR3 contains 12 residues. CDR3 protein: CASRIFQGVQYF. The CDR3 DNA reads as TGTGCCAGCAGGATCTTTCAGGGGGTTCAGTACTTC.

This clonotype has more than one count but fewer than ten. V usage is TRBV29-1 and J usage is TRBJ2-1; perhaps D is TRBD1 or TRBD2 (5 bases each). Trimming removed 7 bases at V and 6 bases at J, with 13 bases between. This CDR3 has 12 residues. CDR1 and CDR2 (germline): SQVTM, ANQGSEA. The CDR3 spells CSGQGASNEQFF. The CDR3, as DNA: TGCAGCGGGCAGGGAGCTAGCAATGAGCAGTTCTTC.

The chain recombines TRBV4-3 with TRBJ2-7; 9 bases are a match to TRBD2. Germline-derived CDR1 and CDR2 are LGHNA and YSLEER. Trimming took 4 bases from V and 4 from J; bases not matched to a gene: 11. The CDR3 consists of 16 residues. In nucleotides, the CDR3 is TGCGCCAGCAGCCTCCGAGGGGGCCTAGCGGGGTACGAGCAGTACTTC. Translating gives CASSLRGGLAGYEQYF.

The CDR3 loop is CASSLSEVWRTEAFF. CDR3 DNA: TGTGCCAGCAGCCTGTCTGAAGTGTGGCGGACTGAAGCTTTCTTT. This chain joins TRBV5-6 and TRBJ1-1; no clear D. CDR1 is SGHDT, CDR2 YYEEEE, per germline. V shed 4 bases and J shed 5 bases, with 18 bases lying between them. The CDR3 covers 15 residues.

This clonotype was seen only a few times. V gene TRBV2 combines with J gene TRBJ2-3; 12 nucleotides agree with TRBD2. Germline assignment: CDR1 SNHLY and CDR2 FYNNEI. V trimming: 5 bases; J trimming: 0 bases; junction bases outside the gene matches: 3. The CDR3 extends over 16 amino acids. DNA of the CDR3: TGTGCCAGCAGTACTAGCGGGAGGACTAGCACAGATACGCAGTATTTT. It translates to CASSTSGRTSTDTQYF.

This clonotype was observed many times. The V call is TRBV5-1, the J call TRBJ2-1, with D unresolved. The CDR3 is 12 amino acids. V lost 4 bases and J 8 bases, leaving 10 bases between the germline ends. Looked up from germline, CDR1 is SGHRS and CDR2 is YFSETQ. CDR3 residues: CASSPPADEQFF. DNA of the CDR3: TGCGCCAGCAGCCCTCCGGCGGATGAGCAGTTCTTC.

CDR3: CASSRDLAGGPYEQYF. The CDR3 DNA follows: TGTGCCAGCAGCCGAGACCTAGCGGGAGGCCCCTACGAGCAGTACTTC. The chain employs TRBV13 and TRBJ2-7; 11 bases align to TRBD2. There are 16 residues in the CDR3. V was pared by 5 bases and J by 2 bases, with 8 bases of the junction left unmatched. Germline V gene data show CDR1 as PRHDT and CDR2 as FYEKMQ (reference sequence).

This clonotype appeared many times. V is TRBV9 and J is TRBJ1-1; D is unresolved. Germline CDR1 reads SGDLS; CDR2 reads YYNGEE. V was pared by 4 bases and J by 3 bases, with 7 bases between. This CDR3 is 12 amino acids long. CDR3 DNA: TGTGCCAGCAGCCCCCGGGACACTGAAGCTTTCTTT. Protein: CASSPRDTEAFF.

This clonotype was seen ten or more times. The CDR3 DNA reads as TGTGCCAGCAGCCAAGTGCTAGCGGGAGGGGACGAGCAGTACTTC. Protein product: CASSQVLAGGDEQYF. The chain couples TRBV3-1 to TRBJ2-7, with TRBD2 identical over 12 bases. With 1 base clipped from V and 5 bases from J, the junction kept 3 bases outside the gene matches. This CDR3 region has 15 residues. CDR1 LGHDT and CDR2 YNNKEL come from the germline V gene (reference sequence).

V and J are TRBV5-1 and TRBJ2-5; D remains unclear. Germline V gene data show CDR1 as SGHRS and CDR2 as YFSETQ. The V end was cut by 4 bases, the J end by 2 bases, with 6 bases between. The CDR3 runs 12 residues. For the CDR3, the DNA is TGCGCCAGCAGCACCATACAAGAGACCCAGTACTTC. It yields the protein CASSTIQETQYF.

This chain joins TRBV7-8 and TRBJ1-2; TRBD1 agrees at 9 bases. Germline V lookup: CDR1 SGHVS, CDR2 FQNEAQ. The CDR3 has 14 amino acids. J gave up 4 bases and V 4 bases, and 4 bases lay outside the gene matches. In DNA, the CDR3 is TGTGCCAGCAGCTACGACAGGGGGTTCTATGGCTACACCTTC. As protein: CASSYDRGFYGYTF. The full variable domain, rest sourced from reference TRBV7-8 and TRBJ1-2, is GAGVSQSPRYKVAKRGQDVALRCDPISGHVSLFWYQQALGQGPEFLTYFQNEAQLDKSGLPSDRFFAERPEGSVSTLKIQRTQQEDSAVYLCASSYDRGFYGYTFGSGTRLTVV.